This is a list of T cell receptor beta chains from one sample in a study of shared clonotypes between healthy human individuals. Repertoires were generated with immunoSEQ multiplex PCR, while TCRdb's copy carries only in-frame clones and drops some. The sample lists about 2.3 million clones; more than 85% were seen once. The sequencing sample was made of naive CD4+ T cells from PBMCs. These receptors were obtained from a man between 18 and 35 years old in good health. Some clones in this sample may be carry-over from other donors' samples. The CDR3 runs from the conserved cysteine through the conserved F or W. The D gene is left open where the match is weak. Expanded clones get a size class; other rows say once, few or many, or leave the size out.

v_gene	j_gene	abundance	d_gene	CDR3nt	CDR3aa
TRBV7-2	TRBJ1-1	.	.	TGTGCCAGCAGGGAATGGGGAGGGGGAACTGAAGCTTTCTTT	CASREWGGGTEAFF
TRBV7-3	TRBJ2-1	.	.	TGTGCCAGCAGCTTAATAACGGGGAATGAGCAGTTCTTC	CASSLITGNEQFF
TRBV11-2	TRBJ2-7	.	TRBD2	TGTGCCAGCAGCCAAGGGACTAGCGGGAGGGCTTACGAGCAGTACTTC	CASSQGTSGRAYEQYF
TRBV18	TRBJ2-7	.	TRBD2	TGTGCCAGCTCACAGACTAGCGGGAGCTCCTACGAGCAGTACTTC	CASSQTSGSSYEQYF
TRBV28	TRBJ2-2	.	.	TGTGCCAGCAGTTTTCGACAGCTCACCGGGGAGCTGTTTTTT	CASSFRQLTGELFF
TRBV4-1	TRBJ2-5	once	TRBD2	TGCGCCAGCAGCCAAGGACTAGCGGGAGTCCTCCAAGAGACCCAGTACTTC	CASSQGLAGVLQETQYF
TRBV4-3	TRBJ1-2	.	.	TGCGCCAGCAGCCAAGACGACGGGTGGGACTATGGCTACACCTTC	CASSQDDGWDYGYTF
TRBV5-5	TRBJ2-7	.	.	TGTGCCAGCAGCTTGGTGACTACAAGCTCCTACGAGCAGTACTTC	CASSLVTTSSYEQYF
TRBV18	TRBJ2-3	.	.	TGTGCCAGCTCGGGGGGCCCAAGCACAGATACGCAGTATTTT	CASSGGPSTDTQYF
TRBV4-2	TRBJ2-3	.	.	TGTGCCAGCAGCCAAGATTACCTGCGCGGTACGCAGTATTTT	CASSQDYLRGTQYF
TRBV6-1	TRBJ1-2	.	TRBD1	TGTGCCAGCAGCCCCGAGCCGGGACAGCTATATGGCTACACCTTC	CASSPEPGQLYGYTF
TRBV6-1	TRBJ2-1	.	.	TGTGCCAGCAGTGAAGATGGTAGGGGGGCCTACAATGAGCAGTTCTTC	CASSEDGRGAYNEQFF
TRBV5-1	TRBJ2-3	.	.	TGCGCCACCTCCTCTTGGAGTCCGGGGTTGGATACGCAGTATTTT	CATSSWSPGLDTQYF
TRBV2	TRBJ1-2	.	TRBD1	TGTGCCAGCACTGCGACAGGGTATGGCTACACCTTC	CASTATGYGYTF
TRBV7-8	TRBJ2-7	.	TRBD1	TGTGCCAGCAGCCCGAGGACAGGCCTCTACGAGCAGTACTTC	CASSPRTGLYEQYF
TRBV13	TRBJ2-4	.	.	TGTGCCAGCAGCCCCCCAACCTCGGGACTAGCCAAAAACATTCAGTACTTC	CASSPPTSGLAKNIQYF
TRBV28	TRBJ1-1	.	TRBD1	TGTGCCAGCAGTCCTTGGACAGGGAGCCCTGAAGCTTTCTTT	CASSPWTGSPEAFF
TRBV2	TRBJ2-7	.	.	TGTGCCAGCAGTCGAGCTTCGTACGAGCAGTACTTC	CASSRASYEQYF
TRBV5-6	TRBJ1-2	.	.	TGTGCCAGCAGCCGGACAGCCTACTATGGCTACACCTTC	CASSRTAYYGYTF
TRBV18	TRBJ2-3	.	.	TGTGCCAGCTCACCAGGGCTAGGGTTTGGAGATACGCAGTATTTT	CASSPGLGFGDTQYF
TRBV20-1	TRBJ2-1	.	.	TGCAGTGCTCCGTATGGTGAGCAGTTCTTC	CSAPYGEQFF
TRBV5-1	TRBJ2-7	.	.	TGCGCCAGCAGCTTGGCTGGGCCGCCATCCTACGAGCAGTACTTC	CASSLAGPPSYEQYF
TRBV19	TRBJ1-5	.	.	TGTGCCAGTAGTATCGGTGAGCGGCCCCAGCATTTT	CASSIGERPQHF
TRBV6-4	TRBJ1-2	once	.	TGTGCCAGCAGTGACTCGATACAGGGTAGTGAGGATGGCTACACCTTC	CASSDSIQGSEDGYTF
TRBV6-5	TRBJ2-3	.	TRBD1	TGTGCCAGCAGTTACCGCAGGGGGTCCGATACGCAGTATTTT	CASSYRRGSDTQYF
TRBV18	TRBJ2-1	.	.	TGTGCCAGCTCTCGAAACAGGGAGGGTGAGCAGTTCTTC	CASSRNREGEQFF
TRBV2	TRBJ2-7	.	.	TGTGCCAGCCAGGACAGCTCCTACGAGCAGTACTTC	CASQDSSYEQYF
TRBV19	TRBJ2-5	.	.	TGTGCCAGTAGTATTGAGGGGCTCAAAACCCAGTACTTC	CASSIEGLKTQYF
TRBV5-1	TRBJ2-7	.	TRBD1	TGCGCCAGCAGCTTGACGACAGGGAGCACCTACGAGCAGTACTTC	CASSLTTGSTYEQYF
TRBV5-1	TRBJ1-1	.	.	TGCGCCAGCAGCTTTGGCCCCGCTAACACGGAAGCTTTCTTT	CASSFGPANTEAFF
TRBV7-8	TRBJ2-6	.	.	TGTGCCAGCAGACAGGCCGGGGCCAACGTCCTGACTTTC	CASRQAGANVLTF
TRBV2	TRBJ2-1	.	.	TGTGCCAGCAGTGAAGGGGGAGCGGCCTCATTCTACAATGAGCAGTTCTTC	CASSEGGAASFYNEQFF
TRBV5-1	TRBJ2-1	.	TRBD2	TGCGCCAGCAGGTTCATAGCGGGAGAGGACAATGAGCAGTTCTTC	CASRFIAGEDNEQFF
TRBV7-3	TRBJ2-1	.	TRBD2	TGTGCCAGCAGGGCCCTGCCTGCGGCGGGAGGCTCCTACAATGAGCAGTTCTTC	CASRALPAAGGSYNEQFF
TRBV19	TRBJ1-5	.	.	TGTGCCAGTAGTATAGTTGCCTCTAGCAATCAGCCCCAGCATTTT	CASSIVASSNQPQHF
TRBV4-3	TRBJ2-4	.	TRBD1	TGCGCCAGCAGCCAACGGGGACAGGGGGCTCCGGACATTCAGTACTTC	CASSQRGQGAPDIQYF
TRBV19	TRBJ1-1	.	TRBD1	TGTGCCAGTAGTCAATGGACAGGATACTTAACCGAGGTCACTGAAGCTTTCTTT	CASSQWTGYLTEVTEAFF